This T cell receptor (beta chain) was observed in a study of T cells after yellow fever vaccination. Whole-study context: For low cell numbers, libraries were made with SMART-Seq v4 Ultra Low Input.

They built TCR cDNA with 5'RACE template switching, a step that put in a universal primer site and UMIs. TCRdb fed the 5' RACE reads into MiXCR, producing one record per CDR3 protein. Of some 27,000 distinct CDR3 sequences in the sample, 6% to 8% were seen once. This clonotype was observed a few times. Study observations and caveats: There were almost no vaccine-responding clonotypes detectable in the sorted memory subsets on day 0.

Germline CDR1 LNHDA, CDR2 SQIVND (reference sequence). The CDR3 totals 14 residues. The V gene end was trimmed by 7 bases and the J gene end by 4 bases; junction bases not matched to a gene: 5. Sequencing used PBMCs, either bulk or a sorted T-cell subset (CD4+, CD8+, memory, or dextramer-sorted; not recorded which), obtained on the day of the yellow fever booster vaccination. This clonotype originated in a man between 25 and 39 years old who received the YFV17D yellow fever vaccine. The J gene is TRBJ2-2, the V gene TRBV19, with 8 bases fitting TRBD1. DNA for the CDR3: TGTGCCAGTAAAAGACAGGGGAGCACCGGGGAGCTGTTTTTT. It translates to CASKRQGSTGELFF.